Listed below are T cell receptor beta chains from one sample, sequenced in a study of T cells during gluten challenge in celiac disease. Via MiXCR, TCRdb re-called the 5' RACE reads, giving one row per CDR3 protein. The sample holds 100 or so distinct CDR3 sequences, roughly a fifth seen once. The sequencing here drew on gluten-specific CD4+ T cells sorted from blood using tetramers, taken at baseline or on day 6, 14 or 28 of gluten challenge (not recorded which). The receptor source for this set is a female donor with celiac disease. CDR3s include the opening cysteine and the closing phenylalanine or tryptophan. A D gene is named only where the DNA matches it firmly. Only some rows state a clone size, as once, few, many or a class for expanded clones.

>TRBJ2-3|.|large|TRBV4-1
TGCGCCAGCAGCTTCGCCCACCTCAGTGATACGCAGTATTTT
CASSFAHLSDTQYF
>TRBJ2-7|TRBD1|.|TRBV20-1
TGCAGTGCTTATACAGGGGGTGACTCCTACGAGCAGTACTTC
CSAYTGGDSYEQYF
>TRBJ2-1|.|hyperexpanded|TRBV14
TGTGCCAGCAGCCAAGGCGGGGTTTACAATGAGCAGTTCTTC
CASSQGGVYNEQFF
>TRBJ2-5|TRBD1|large|TRBV4-3
TGCGCCAGCAGCCAGGGACAGTACCAAGAGACCCAGTACTTC
CASSQGQYQETQYF
>TRBJ1-6|.|medium-sized|TRBV4-3
TGCGCCAGCAGCCAAGGGCCCGAGGGTTCACCCCTCCACTTT
CASSQGPEGSPLHF
>TRBJ1-5|.|large|TRBV29-1
TGCAGCGTCCAGGAGGGGTTCAATCAGCCCCAGCATTTT
CSVQEGFNQPQHF
>TRBJ1-5|.|medium-sized|TRBV6-2/TRBV6-3
TGTGCCAGCAGCCCGACCCTTGGGGGAGCCCAGCATTTT
CASSPTLGGAQHF
>TRBJ2-3|.|large|TRBV11-3
TGTGCCAGCAGCTTAGGCGACGGCACAGATACGCAGTATTTT
CASSLGDGTDTQYF
>TRBJ2-1|TRBD2|large|TRBV4-3
TGCGCCAGCAGCCGCTTGCTGGGGGGGGGGATGGATGAGCAGTTCTTC
CASSRLLGGGMDEQFF
>TRBJ2-5|.|few|TRBV11-2
TGTGCCAGCAGCACGACACCCCAAGAGACCCAGTACTTC
CASSTTPQETQYF
>TRBJ2-1|TRBD2|.|TRBV7-2
TGTGTCAGCAGCTTGAGAGTAGCGGGAGCCCATGAGCAGTTCTTC
CVSSLRVAGAHEQFF
>TRBJ2-3|.|large|TRBV5-6
TGTGCCAGCAGCTTGATCGGCCTAGCTGCAGATACGCAGTATTTT
CASSLIGLAADTQYF
>TRBJ1-2|.|.|TRBV20-1
TGCAGTGGAGGCGCTTCCAGACAGTCTAACTATGGCTACACCTTC
CSGGASRQSNYGYTF
>TRBJ1-2|TRBD1|medium-sized|TRBV4-3
TGCGCCAGCAGCCTTGGACAGGGGGCAGGAGGCTACACCTTC
CASSLGQGAGGYTF
>TRBJ2-1|TRBD2|hyperexpanded|TRBV6-2/TRBV6-3
TGTGCCAGCAGTTACTCCCATGAGGGACTACAGTTCTTC
CASSYSHEGLQFF
>TRBJ2-5|TRBD2|medium-sized|TRBV29-1
TGCAGCGTTGCTGCTAGCGGGGGGGACTGGGGGGAGACCCAGTACTTC
CSVAASGGDWGETQYF